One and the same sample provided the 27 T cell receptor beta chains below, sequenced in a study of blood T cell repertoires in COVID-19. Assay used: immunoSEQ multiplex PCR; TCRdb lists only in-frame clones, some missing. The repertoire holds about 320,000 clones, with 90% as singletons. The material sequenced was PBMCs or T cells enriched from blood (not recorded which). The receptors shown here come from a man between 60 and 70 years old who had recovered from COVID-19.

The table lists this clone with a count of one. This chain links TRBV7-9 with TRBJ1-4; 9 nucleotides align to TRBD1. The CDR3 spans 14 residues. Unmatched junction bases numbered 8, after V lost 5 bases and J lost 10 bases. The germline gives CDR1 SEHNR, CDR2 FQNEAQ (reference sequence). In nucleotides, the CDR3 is TGTGCCAGCAGCGGGGACAGGGTAAGGGGAAAACTGTTTTTT. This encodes CASSGDRVRGKLFF. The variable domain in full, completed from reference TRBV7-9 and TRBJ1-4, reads DTGVSQNPRHKITKRGQNVTFRCDPISEHNRLYWYRQTLGQGPEFLTYFQNEAQLEKSRLLSDRFSAERPKGSFSTLEIQRTEQGDSAMYLCASSGDRVRGKLFFGSGTQLSVL.

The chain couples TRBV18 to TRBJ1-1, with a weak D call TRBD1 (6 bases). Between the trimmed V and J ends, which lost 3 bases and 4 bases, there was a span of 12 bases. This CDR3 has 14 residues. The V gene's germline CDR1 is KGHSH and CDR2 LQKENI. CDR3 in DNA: TGTGCCAGCTCACCTGGCGGGGGGGCCACTGAAGCTTTCTTT. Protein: CASSPGGGATEAFF.

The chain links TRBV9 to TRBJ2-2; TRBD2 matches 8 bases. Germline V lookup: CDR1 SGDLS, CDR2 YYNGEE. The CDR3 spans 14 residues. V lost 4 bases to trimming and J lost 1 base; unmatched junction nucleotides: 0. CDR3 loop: CASSTSGNTGELFF. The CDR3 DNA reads TGTGCCAGCAGCACTAGCGGGAACACCGGGGAGCTGTTTTTT.

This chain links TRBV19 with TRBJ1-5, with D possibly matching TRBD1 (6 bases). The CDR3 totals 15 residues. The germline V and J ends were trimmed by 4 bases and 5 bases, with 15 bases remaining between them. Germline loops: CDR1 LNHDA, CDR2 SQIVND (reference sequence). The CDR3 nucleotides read TGTGCCAGTAGTAACCTACAGGGTATCTATCAGCCCCAGCATTTT. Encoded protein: CASSNLQGIYQPQHF.

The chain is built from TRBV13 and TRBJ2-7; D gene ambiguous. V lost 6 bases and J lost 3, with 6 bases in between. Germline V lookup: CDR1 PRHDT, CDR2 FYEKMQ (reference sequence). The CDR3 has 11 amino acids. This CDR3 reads CASSLNYEQYF. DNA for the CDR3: TGTGCCAGCAGTCTTAACTACGAGCAGTACTTC.

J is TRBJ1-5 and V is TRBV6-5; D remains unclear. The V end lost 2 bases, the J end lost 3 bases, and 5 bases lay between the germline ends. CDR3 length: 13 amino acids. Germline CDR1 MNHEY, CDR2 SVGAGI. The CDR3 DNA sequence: TGTGCCAGCAGTTACCGGGACAATCAGCCCCAGCATTTT. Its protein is CASSYRDNQPQHF.

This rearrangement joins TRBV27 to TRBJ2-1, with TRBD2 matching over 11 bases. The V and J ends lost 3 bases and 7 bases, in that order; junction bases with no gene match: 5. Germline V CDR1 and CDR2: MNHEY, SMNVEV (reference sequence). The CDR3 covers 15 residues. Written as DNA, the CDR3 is TGTGCCAGCAGTTTGGCTAGCGGGGGGAAAAATGAGCAGTTCTTC. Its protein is CASSLASGGKNEQFF.

DNA of the CDR3: TGTGCCACCAGGCCGGGACTAGCGGATCCTAGCACAGATACGCAGTATTTT. Translation: CATRPGLADPSTDTQYF. This chain uses TRBV24-1 with TRBJ2-3; 11 bases align to TRBD2. CDR3 length: 17 residues. CDR1 KGHDR and CDR2 SFDVKD come from the germline V gene. Trimming took 7 bases from V and 0 from J; bases not matched to a gene: 8.

CDR3 loop: CATSAKATKRSNEQFF. The CDR3 DNA sequence: TGTGCCACCAGTGCCAAAGCAACAAAGAGGTCCAATGAGCAGTTCTTC. The chain carries TRBV24-1 and TRBJ2-1; D remains ambiguous. Germline CDR1 reads KGHDR; CDR2 reads SFDVKD. This CDR3 has 16 amino acids. The V and J ends lost 5 bases and 6 bases respectively, with 19 bases between them.

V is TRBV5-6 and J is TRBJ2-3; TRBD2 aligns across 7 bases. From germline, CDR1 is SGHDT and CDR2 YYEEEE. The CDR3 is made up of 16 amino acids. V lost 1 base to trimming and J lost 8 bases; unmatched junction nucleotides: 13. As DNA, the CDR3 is TGTGCCAGCAGCTTGTCTTCCGGGAGGCGGTTTGGTACGCAGTATTTT. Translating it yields CASSLSSGRRFGTQYF.

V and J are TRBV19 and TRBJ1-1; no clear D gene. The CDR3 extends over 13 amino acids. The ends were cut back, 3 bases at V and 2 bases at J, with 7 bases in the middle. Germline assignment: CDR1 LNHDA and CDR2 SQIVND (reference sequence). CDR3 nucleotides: TGTGCCAGTAGTATTGGAGTAAACACTGAAGCTTTCTTT. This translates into CASSIGVNTEAFF.

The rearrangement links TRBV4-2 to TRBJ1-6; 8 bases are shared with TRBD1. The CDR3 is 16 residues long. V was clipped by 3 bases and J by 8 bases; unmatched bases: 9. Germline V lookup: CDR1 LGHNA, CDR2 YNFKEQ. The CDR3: CASSHGRTGMDSPLHF. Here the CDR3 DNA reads TGTGCCAGCAGCCACGGCAGGACAGGGATGGATTCACCCCTCCACTTT.

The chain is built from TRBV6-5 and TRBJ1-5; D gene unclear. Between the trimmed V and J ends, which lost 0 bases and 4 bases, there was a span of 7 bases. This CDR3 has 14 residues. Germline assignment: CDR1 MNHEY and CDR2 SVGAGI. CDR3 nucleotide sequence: TGTGCCAGCAGTTACTCCAACGGGAATCAGCCCCAGCATTTT. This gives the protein CASSYSNGNQPQHF.

In DNA form, the CDR3 reads TGTGCCAGCAGGACTCTGCGGGGACAGGGCTCCTACGAGCAGTACTTC. Amino acids: CASRTLRGQGSYEQYF. This sequence joins TRBV13 and TRBJ2-7; the match to TRBD1 covers 9 bases. V shed 6 bases and J 0 bases; nucleotides not matched to a gene: 9. The CDR3 is 16 residues long. Per the germline V gene, CDR1 is PRHDT and CDR2 is FYEKMQ (reference sequence).

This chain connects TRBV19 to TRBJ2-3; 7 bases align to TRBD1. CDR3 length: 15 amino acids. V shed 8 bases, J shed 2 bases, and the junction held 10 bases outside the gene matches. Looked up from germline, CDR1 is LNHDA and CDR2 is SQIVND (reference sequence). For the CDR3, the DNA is TGTGCCAGTGCAAACACAGGGGTGGCCACAGATACGCAGTATTTT. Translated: CASANTGVATDTQYF.

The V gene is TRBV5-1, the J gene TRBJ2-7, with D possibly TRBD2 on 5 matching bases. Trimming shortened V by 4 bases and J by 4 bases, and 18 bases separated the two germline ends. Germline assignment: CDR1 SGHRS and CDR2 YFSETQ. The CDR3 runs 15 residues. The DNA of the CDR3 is TGCGCCAGCAGCGGGCGGTTAGGGAGCTCGTACGAGCAGTACTTC. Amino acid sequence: CASSGRLGSSYEQYF.

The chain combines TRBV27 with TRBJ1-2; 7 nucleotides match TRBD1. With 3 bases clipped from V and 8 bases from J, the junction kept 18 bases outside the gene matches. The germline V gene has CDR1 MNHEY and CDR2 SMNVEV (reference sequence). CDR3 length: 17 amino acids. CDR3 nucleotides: TGTGCCAGCAGTTTCGGCAGGGGGGAATTAAGTTCGGGCGGCTACACCTTC. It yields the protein CASSFGRGELSSGGYTF.

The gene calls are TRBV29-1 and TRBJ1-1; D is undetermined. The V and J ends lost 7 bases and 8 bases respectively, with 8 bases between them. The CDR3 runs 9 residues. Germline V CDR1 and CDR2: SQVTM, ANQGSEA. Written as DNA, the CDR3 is TGCAGCGCGGGGTCAGAAGCTTTCTTT. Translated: CSAGSEAFF.

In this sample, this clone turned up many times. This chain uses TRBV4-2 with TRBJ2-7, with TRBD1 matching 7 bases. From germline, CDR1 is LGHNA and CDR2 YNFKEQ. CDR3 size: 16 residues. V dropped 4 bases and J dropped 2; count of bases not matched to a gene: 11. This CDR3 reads CASSPAAGDSTYEQYF. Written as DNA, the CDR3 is TGTGCCAGCAGCCCCGCCGCTGGGGACAGTACCTACGAGCAGTACTTC.

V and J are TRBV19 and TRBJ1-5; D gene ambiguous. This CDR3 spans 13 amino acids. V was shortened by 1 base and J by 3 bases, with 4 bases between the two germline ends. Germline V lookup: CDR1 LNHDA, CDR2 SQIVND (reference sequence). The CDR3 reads CASSIANNQPQHF. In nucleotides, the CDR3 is TGTGCCAGTAGTATAGCAAACAATCAGCCCCAGCATTTT.

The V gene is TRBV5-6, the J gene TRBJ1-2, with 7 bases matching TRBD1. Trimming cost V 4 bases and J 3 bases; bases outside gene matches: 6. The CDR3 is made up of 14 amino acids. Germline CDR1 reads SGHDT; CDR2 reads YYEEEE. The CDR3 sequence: CASSLGQAYYGYTF. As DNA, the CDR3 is TGTGCCAGCAGCCTAGGACAGGCATACTATGGCTACACCTTC.

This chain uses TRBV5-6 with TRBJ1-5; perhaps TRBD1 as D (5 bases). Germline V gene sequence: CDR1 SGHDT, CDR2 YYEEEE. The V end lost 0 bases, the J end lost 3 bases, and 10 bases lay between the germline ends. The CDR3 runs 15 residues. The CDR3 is CASSLGQGINQPQHF. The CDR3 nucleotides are TGTGCCAGCAGCTTGGGGCAGGGCATCAATCAGCCCCAGCATTTT.

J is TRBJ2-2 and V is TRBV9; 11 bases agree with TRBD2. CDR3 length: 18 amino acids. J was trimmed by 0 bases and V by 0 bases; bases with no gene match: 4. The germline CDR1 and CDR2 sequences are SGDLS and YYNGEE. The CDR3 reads CASSVVTSGRANTGELFF. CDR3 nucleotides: TGTGCCAGCAGCGTAGTCACTAGCGGGAGAGCGAACACCGGGGAGCTGTTTTTT.

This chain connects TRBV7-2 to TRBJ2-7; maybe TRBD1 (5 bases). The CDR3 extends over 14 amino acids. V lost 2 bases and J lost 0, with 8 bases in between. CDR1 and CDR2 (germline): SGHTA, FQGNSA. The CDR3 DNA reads TGTGCCAGCAGCTTAAGTCAGGGCTCCTACGAGCAGTACTTC. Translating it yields CASSLSQGSYEQYF. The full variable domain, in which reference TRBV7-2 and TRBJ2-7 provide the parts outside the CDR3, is GAGVSQSPSNKVTEKGKDVELRCDPISGHTALYWYRQSLGQGLEFLIYFQGNSAPDKSGLPSDRFSAERTGGSVSTLTIQRTQQEDSAVYLCASSLSQGSYEQYFGPGTRLTVT.

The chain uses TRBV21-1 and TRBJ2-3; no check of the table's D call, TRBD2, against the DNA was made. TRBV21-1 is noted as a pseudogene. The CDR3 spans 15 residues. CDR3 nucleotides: TGTGCCAGGCCCCAGTTGGGGGGGAGCACAGATACGCAGTATTTT. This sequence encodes CARPQLGGSTDTQYF.

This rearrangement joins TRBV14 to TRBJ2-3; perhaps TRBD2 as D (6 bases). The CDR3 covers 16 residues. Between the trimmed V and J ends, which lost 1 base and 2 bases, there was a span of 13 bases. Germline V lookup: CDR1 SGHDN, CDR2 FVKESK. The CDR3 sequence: CASSQVMLAPTDTQYF. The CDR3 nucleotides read TGTGCCAGCAGCCAAGTTATGCTAGCGCCCACAGATACGCAGTATTTT.

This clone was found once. The CDR3: CASRRLADEQYF. The DNA of the CDR3 is TGTGCCAGCAGGAGACTAGCGGACGAGCAGTACTTC. The J gene is TRBJ2-7, the V gene TRBV6-1; TRBD2 matches at 9 bases. The CDR3 is 12 residues long. V shed 6 bases, J shed 5 bases, and the junction held 2 bases outside the gene matches. In germline, CDR1 is MNHNS, CDR2 SASEGT.